Detailed here is one T cell receptor beta chain. The CDR3 is 16 residues long. Germline values: CDR1 SGHRS, CDR2 YFSETQ. Trimming took 4 bases from V and 2 from J; bases not matched to a gene: 10. The data belong to a study of blood T cell repertoires in COVID-19. Study as a whole: PBMCs, B-cell-depleted T cells, or T cells provided the cDNA or gDNA that made up the material.

In the original workflow: It was from reference gene primer amplification that nucleated cell counts were estimated. Using immunoSEQ multiplex PCR, the repertoire was profiled, and TCRdb retains in-frame clones only, with some absent. The V and J calls and clone size come from that table; D and trimming were worked out from the DNA. The sample yields tens of thousands of clones, just over 85% seen once. The material sequenced was peripheral blood. The TCR originated in a man in his fifties with acute or convalescent COVID-19. The chain uses TRBV5-1 and TRBJ1-1, with 8 bases fitting TRBD1. CDR3 DNA sequence: TGCGCCAGCAGCCGGACCCCGACAGGGGTCAACACTGAAGCTTTCTTT. This codes for CASSRTPTGVNTEAFF.